These 10 T cell receptor beta chains were all obtained from the same sample, sequenced in a study of patients and donors after allogeneic stem cell transplantation. In TCRdb, the RT-PCR reads were re-called with MiXCR into one record per CDR3 protein. The data show about 57,000 distinct CDR3 sequences, approximately 12% seen once. The sequencing input was blood, either unsorted or a sorted T cell fraction (not recorded which). All receptors derive from a human donor who was either an allogeneic HSCT recipient or a stem cell or donor lymphocyte infusion donor (not recorded which). It is not recorded whose cells these are; they may come from a transplant donor.

About this clonotype itself: Here the CDR3 omits its conserved ending phenylalanine or tryptophan, so a read error is the likely source. The chain combines TRBV7-6 with TRBJ2-1; 15 nucleotides align to TRBD2. CDR3 size: 17 residues. Germline loops: CDR1 SGHVS, CDR2 FNYEAQ. V lost 5 bases, J lost 2 bases, and 4 bases stayed unmatched. For the CDR3, the DNA is TGTGCCAGCAGCCCGGGACTAGCGGGAGGTACCTACAATGAGCAGTTCTCC. It encodes CASSPGLAGGTYNEQFS.

This chain connects TRBV10-3 to TRBJ2-7, with TRBD1 as a possible D gene (5 bases). The CDR3 has 12 residues. V was clipped by 4 bases and J by 6 bases, with 10 bases between them. Per the germline V gene, CDR1 is ENHRY and CDR2 is SYGVKD. CDR3 residues: CAISGSTGEQYF. The CDR3 DNA sequence: TGTGCCATCAGTGGTAGTACAGGCGAGCAGTACTTC.

The chain links TRBV12-3 or TRBV12-4 to TRBJ2-2, with D perhaps matching TRBD1 or TRBD2 (6 bases each). The V end lost 5 bases, the J end lost 6 bases, and 7 bases lay between the germline ends. This CDR3 has 12 amino acids. As DNA, the CDR3 is TGTGCCAGCAGTAGGGGGGCCGGGGAGCTGTTTTTT. It specifies CASSRGAGELFF.

This clonotype has only a few counts. The chain recombines TRBV3-1 with TRBJ1-1; weak D call: TRBD1 (5 bases). Trimming took 3 bases from V and 10 from J, leaving 15 bases between them. The CDR3 has 13 residues. Germline V gene lookup returns CDR1 LGHDT and CDR2 YNNKEL (reference sequence). The CDR3: CASSQGVVPGAFF. The CDR3 DNA reads TGTGCCAGCAGCCAGGGGGTGGTCCCGGGAGCTTTCTTT. Full variable domain (outside the CDR3, taken from reference TRBV3-1 and TRBJ1-1): DTAVSQTPKYLVTQMGNDKSIKCEQNLGHDTMYWYKQDSKKFLKIMFSYNNKELIINETVPNRFSPKSPDKAHLNLHINSLELGDSAVYFCASSQGVVPGAFFGQGTRLTVV.

Many counts were recorded for this clonotype. V is TRBV5-1 and J is TRBJ2-7; 14 bases are shared with TRBD2. The CDR3 is 19 amino acids. V shed 4 bases and J 4 bases; nucleotides not matched to a gene: 16. CDR1 and CDR2 (germline): SGHRS, YFSETQ. The CDR3 DNA sequence: TGCGCCAGCAGCATACCTAAGGGACTAGCGGGAGCTTACCAATACGAGCAGTACTTC. Its protein product is CASSIPKGLAGAYQYEQYF.

The V call is TRBV10-1, the J call TRBJ2-2; TRBD2 agrees at 7 bases. There are 12 residues in the CDR3. CDR1 is WNHNN and CDR2 is SYGVQD in the germline V gene (reference sequence). CDR3 in DNA: TGCGCGTCGGGCACTAGCGTCGGGGAGCTGTTTTTT. Amino acid sequence: CASGTSVGELFF.

This clonotype was seen more than once but under ten times. The rearrangement joins TRBV12-3 or TRBV12-4 to TRBJ2-7; 7 nucleotides agree with TRBD1. The CDR3 has 15 residues. J lost 1 base, V lost 5 bases, and 8 bases had no gene match. The DNA of the CDR3 is TGTGCCAGCAGTCAAAAGACAGGGCCTTCCTACGAGCAGTACTTC. Encoded protein: CASSQKTGPSYEQYF.

In this sample, this clonotype turned up a few times. V is TRBV27 and J is TRBJ2-2; D is unclear. V was cut by 0 bases and J by 2 bases, with 10 bases left in between. The CDR3 covers 16 residues. CDR1 is MNHEY and CDR2 is SMNVEV in the germline V gene (reference sequence). CDR3 protein: CASSLSRQSNTGELFF. DNA for the CDR3: TGTGCCAGCAGTTTATCCCGACAATCCAACACCGGGGAGCTGTTTTTT.

This clonotype was found many times. The rearrangement uses TRBV7-2 and TRBJ1-2, with 11 bases that match TRBD1. Germline V gives CDR1 SGHTA, CDR2 FQGNSA. Germline trimming cut 5 bases from V and 8 bases from J; bases unmatched to any gene: 10. The CDR3 is 15 residues long. This chain's CDR3 is CASSTRDRGLEGYTF. The CDR3 bases are TGTGCCAGCAGCACTCGGGACAGGGGGTTGGAAGGCTACACCTTC.

The chain links TRBV5-1 to TRBJ2-7; D might be TRBD1 (6 bases). CDR3 length: 16 amino acids. Germline CDR1 is SGHRS and CDR2 is YFSETQ. Between the trimmed V and J ends, which lost 2 bases and 0 bases, there was a span of 15 bases. CDR3 sequence (DNA): TGCGCCAGCAGCTTTACAAGTACAGGGAGCTCCTACGAGCAGTACTTC. It specifies CASSFTSTGSSYEQYF.